This T cell receptor beta chain was captured in a study of T cells in Graves' hyperthyroidism and ophthalmopathy. In its sample, this clonotype was seen many times. V lost 3 bases, J lost 2 bases, and 14 bases lay in between. This CDR3 has 16 amino acids. The investigators amplified TCR beta CDR3 regions from RNA transcripts. An initial round of RT-PCR targeting the TCR CDR3 relied on the HTBI primer set. TCRdb processed the multiplex PCR reads anew with MiXCR; each CDR3 protein has one entry. The sample lists tens of thousands of distinct CDR3 sequences; less than 65% were seen once. The chain uses TRBV12-3 or TRBV12-4 and TRBJ1-5; D remains ambiguous. Sequencing was done on a sample of peripheral blood or thyroid tissue (not recorded which). This TCR was recovered from a man younger than 35 with Graves' hyperthyroidism. CDR3 protein: CASSFVGSAGNQPQHF. CDR3 nucleotide sequence: TGTGCCAGCAGTTTCGTTGGGAGCGCAGGCAATCAGCCCCAGCATTTT.